This T cell receptor beta chain was captured in a study of spatial heterogeneity in lung cancer. Study details: Raw reads showed each unique TCR and UMI combination turning up more than ten times on average. Study-level findings and limits: The study found ubiquitous expanded tumor TCRs in blood more at resection than follow-up.

Indicated time point: sample taken at primary tumor resection. From tumor, nontumor lung or frozen PBMC, whole RNA was taken unsorted for sequencing. The donor group consisted of around 66 patients who had untreated, early-stage non-small cell lung cancer. The table lists this clonotype with a few counts. Its antigen is undetermined. Found in a library prepared for alpha chains, this beta chain is an off-target read, and its abundance has little meaning. In the library, each TCR cDNA molecule bore its own unique molecular identifier. TCRdb ran MiXCR on the 5' RACE reads and lists one entry per CDR3 protein. Of roughly 8,000 distinct CDR3 sequences in the sample, roughly 8.6% were seen once. The CDR3 has 16 residues. The junction had 12 bases not matched to a gene; V was cut back by 5 bases and J by 6 bases. Germline CDR1 and CDR2: SGHTA and FQGNSA.

The sequenced sample was PBMCs, obtained at surgery. This clonotype was obtained from a male donor with early-stage non-small cell lung cancer. This chain uses TRBV7-2 with TRBJ2-1; 8 positions match TRBD1. CDR3 region: CASSLGQGAVGNEQFF. As DNA, the CDR3 is TGTGCCAGCAGCCTAGGACAGGGCGCGGTGGGCAATGAGCAGTTCTTC.